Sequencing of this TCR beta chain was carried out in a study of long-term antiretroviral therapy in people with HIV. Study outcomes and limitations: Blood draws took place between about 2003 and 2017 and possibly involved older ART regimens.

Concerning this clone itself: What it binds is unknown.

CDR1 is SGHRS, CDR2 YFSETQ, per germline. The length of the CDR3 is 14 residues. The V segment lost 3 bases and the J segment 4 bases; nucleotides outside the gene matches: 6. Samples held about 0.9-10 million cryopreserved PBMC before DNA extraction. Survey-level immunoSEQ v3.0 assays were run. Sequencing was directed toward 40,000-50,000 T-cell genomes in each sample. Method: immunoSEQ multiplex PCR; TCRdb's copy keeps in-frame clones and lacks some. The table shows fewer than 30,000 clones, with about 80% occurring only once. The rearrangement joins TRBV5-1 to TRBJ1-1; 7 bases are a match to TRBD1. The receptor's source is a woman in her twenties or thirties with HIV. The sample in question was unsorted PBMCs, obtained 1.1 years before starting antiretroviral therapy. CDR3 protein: CASSSGRDSTEAFF. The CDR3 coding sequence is TGCGCCAGCAGCTCTGGCCGGGACAGCACTGAAGCTTTCTTT.